A single sample gave rise to the 30 T cell receptor beta chains below, sequenced in a study of beta chain features in type 1 diabetes. Sequenced material consisted of expressed TCRB transcripts (all of the isolated RNA was reverse transcribed). TCRdb's table, derived via immunoSEQ multiplex PCR, lists solely in-frame clones and lacks some. The sample holds about 5,400 clones, under 85% seen once. The sequencing input was Tregs from blood. The receptors shown here come from a man in his late teens or twenties in good health.

The chain employs TRBV18 and TRBJ1-6; 7 bases fit TRBD1. V gave up 5 bases and J gave up 7 bases; unmatched junction bases: 11. Per germline, CDR1 KGHSH and CDR2 LQKENI. This CDR3 contains 16 residues. CDR3 in DNA: TGTGCCAGCTCAGTCTACCTGGGACAGCAGAATTCACCCCTCCACTTT. This encodes CASSVYLGQQNSPLHF.

The chain is built from TRBV10-3 and TRBJ2-7, with D perhaps matching TRBD2 (6 bases). Germline V gene data show CDR1 as ENHRY and CDR2 as SYGVKD. The CDR3 runs to 11 residues. The V and J ends lost 6 bases and 5 bases respectively, with 8 bases between them. CDR3 sequence (DNA): TGTGCCATCAGCCCTAGCGACGAGCAGTACTTC. Its protein product is CAISPSDEQYF.

The J gene is TRBJ2-7, the V gene TRBV7-2; 8 bases agree with TRBD1. Germline-derived CDR1 and CDR2 are SGHTA and FQGNSA. V was pared by 2 bases and J by 4 bases, with 4 bases of the junction left unmatched. The CDR3 spans 14 residues. CDR3 DNA: TGTGCCAGCAGCTTAAGCGGACAGGGATACGAGCAGTACTTC. It yields the protein CASSLSGQGYEQYF.

The chain combines TRBV7-2 with TRBJ2-2; 7 nucleotides align to TRBD1. The CDR3 is 15 residues long. Per germline, CDR1 SGHTA and CDR2 FQGNSA. J was trimmed by 1 base and V by 3 bases; bases with no gene match: 2. CDR3 in amino acids: CASSFRQGNTGELFF. CDR3 bases: TGTGCCAGCAGCTTTAGACAGGGGAACACCGGGGAGCTGTTTTTT.

The gene calls are TRBV7-9 and TRBJ2-7; 8 positions agree with TRBD1. With 5 bases clipped from V and 6 bases from J, the junction kept 12 bases outside the gene matches. Germline-derived CDR1 and CDR2 are SEHNR and FQNEAQ (reference sequence). This CDR3 has 15 residues. The DNA of the CDR3 is TGTGCCAGCAGCCCCCCCCTGCAGGGGGCTCTCGAGCAGTACTTC. Its protein is CASSPPLQGALEQYF.

This chain connects TRBV29-1 to TRBJ2-1; 10 positions match TRBD1. V shed 0 bases, J shed 1 base, and the junction held 9 bases outside the gene matches. The CDR3 runs to 18 residues. CDR1 SQVTM and CDR2 ANQGSEA come from the germline V gene. The chain's CDR3 is CSVEDQFSGQGSYNEQFF. The CDR3 nucleotides read TGCAGCGTTGAAGATCAATTCTCGGGACAGGGGTCCTACAATGAGCAGTTCTTC.

The V call is TRBV4-3, the J call TRBJ2-1, with D tentatively TRBD1 (6 bases). The V end was cut by 6 bases, the J end by 3 bases, with 15 bases between. The germline V gene has CDR1 LGHNA and CDR2 YSLEER. CDR3 length: 15 residues. Here the CDR3 reads CASSPRGGLYNEQFF. The CDR3 nucleotides are TGCGCCAGCAGTCCCAGGGGTGGCCTCTACAATGAGCAGTTCTTC.

The V call is TRBV6-5, the J call TRBJ2-4, with 12 bases matching TRBD1. V dropped 10 bases and J dropped 7; count of bases not matched to a gene: 8. CDR1 MNHEY and CDR2 SVGAGI come from the germline V gene. This CDR3 is built from 14 residues. The CDR3, as DNA: TGTGCCACAAAGGGACAGGGGGCTTGGAACATTCAGTACTTC. Translated: CATKGQGAWNIQYF.

V gene TRBV18 combines with J gene TRBJ2-3; 9 bases fit TRBD2. Unmatched junction bases numbered 9, after V lost 3 bases and J lost 2 bases. Germline V CDR1 and CDR2: KGHSH, LQKENI. This CDR3 is 17 amino acids long. The CDR3 DNA reads TGTGCCAGCTCACCGAGCGGTAGCGGGGGAACCACAGATACGCAGTATTTT. It encodes CASSPSGSGGTTDTQYF.

The genes are TRBV19 and TRBJ2-5; D not certain. The V gene lost 0 bases and the J gene lost 1 base, with 6 bases spanning the gap. The CDR3 extends over 14 amino acids. Germline V lookup: CDR1 LNHDA, CDR2 SQIVND (reference sequence). This CDR3 reads CASSIETTQETQYF. CDR3 coding DNA: TGTGCCAGTAGTATAGAGACAACCCAAGAGACCCAGTACTTC.

V and J are TRBV13 and TRBJ2-3; 7 bases map to TRBD2. The CDR3 runs 18 residues. V dropped 5 bases and J dropped 1; count of bases not matched to a gene: 15. Germline V gene data show CDR1 as PRHDT and CDR2 as FYEKMQ (reference sequence). The chain's CDR3 is CASSHTKSLAGGTDTQYF. In DNA form, the CDR3 reads TGTGCCAGCAGCCACACGAAGTCTCTGGCGGGGGGCACAGATACGCAGTATTTT.

The V gene is TRBV4-3, the J gene TRBJ2-3; D remains unclear. Germline assignment: CDR1 LGHNA and CDR2 YSLEER. V was pared by 4 bases and J by 1 base, with 6 bases between. This CDR3 is 13 amino acids long. Here the CDR3 DNA reads TGCGCCAGCAGCCCGCGCCGCACAGATACGCAGTATTTT. Protein: CASSPRRTDTQYF.

This CDR3 reads CASSQRGGITDTQYF. DNA for the CDR3: TGTGCCAGCAGCCAACGCGGGGGTATCACAGATACGCAGTATTTT. This sequence joins TRBV4-2 and TRBJ2-3; 7 bases fit TRBD2. The CDR3 is 15 residues long. V trimming: 2 bases; J trimming: 2 bases; junction bases outside the gene matches: 4. Germline assignment: CDR1 LGHNA and CDR2 YNFKEQ.

The sample holds a few counts of this clone. The chain carries TRBV29-1 and TRBJ2-1, with 8 bases lining up with TRBD1. The CDR3 sequence is 12 residues long. Losses at the gene ends were 6 bases for V and 4 bases for J; bases not matched to a gene: 2. Per the germline V gene, CDR1 is SQVTM and CDR2 is ANQGSEA. The CDR3 here is CSVRQGYNEQFF. In DNA, the CDR3 is TGCAGCGTACGACAGGGGTACAATGAGCAGTTCTTC.

The gene calls are TRBV4-1 and TRBJ2-1; 9 nucleotides line up with TRBD2. The CDR3 covers 14 residues. The junction had 5 bases not matched to a gene; V was cut back by 4 bases and J by 7 bases. CDR1 and CDR2 (germline): MGHRA, YSYEKL. This CDR3 is CASSPGLAWNEQFF. The CDR3 nucleotides read TGCGCCAGCAGCCCGGGACTAGCATGGAATGAGCAGTTCTTC.

This chain joins TRBV19 and TRBJ2-2; D is possibly TRBD1 (5 bases). V lost 6 bases, J lost 5 bases, and 13 bases lay in between. CDR1 is LNHDA, CDR2 SQIVND, per germline (reference sequence). The CDR3 sequence is 14 residues long. CDR3 sequence: CASRGLGETGELFF. CDR3 DNA: TGTGCCAGTAGGGGGTTAGGGGAAACCGGGGAGCTGTTTTTT.

This chain joins TRBV14 and TRBJ2-1; 10 bases line up with TRBD2. This CDR3 spans 20 amino acids. From germline, CDR1 is SGHDN and CDR2 FVKESK. V was clipped by 3 bases and J by 0 bases; unmatched bases: 14. The CDR3 is CASSHHGMQTSGYSYNEQFF. In nucleotides, the CDR3 is TGTGCCAGCAGCCACCACGGGATGCAGACTAGCGGGTACTCCTACAATGAGCAGTTCTTC.

The gene calls are TRBV7-3 and TRBJ2-2; TRBD2 matches 12 bases. CDR3 length: 16 residues. Germline trimming cut 3 bases from V and 5 bases from J; bases unmatched to any gene: 4. The germline CDR1 and CDR2 sequences are SGHTA and FQGTGA. CDR3 sequence reads: CASSLASGGATGELFF. For the CDR3, the DNA is TGTGCCAGCAGCTTGGCTAGCGGGGGGGCGACCGGGGAGCTGTTTTTT.

The J gene is TRBJ2-2, the V gene TRBV27, with 7 bases aligning to TRBD2. The V and J ends lost 5 bases and 3 bases, in that order; junction bases with no gene match: 9. Germline V CDR1 and CDR2: MNHEY, SMNVEV (reference sequence). CDR3 size: 16 residues. The CDR3 region has the DNA TGTGCCAGCAGTACGACGGGGGGTGGGGACACCGGGGAGCTGTTTTTT. Protein product: CASSTTGGGDTGELFF.

This chain uses TRBV30 with TRBJ2-5; 7 bases map to TRBD1. Trimming cost V 8 bases and J 3 bases; bases outside gene matches: 12. Germline assignment: CDR1 GTSNPN and CDR2 SVGIG (reference sequence). CDR3 size: 14 residues. CDR3 amino acids: CAAGRDREKETQYF. The CDR3 DNA sequence: TGTGCCGCTGGAAGAGACAGGGAGAAAGAGACCCAGTACTTC.

The chain links TRBV5-6 to TRBJ1-3, with a possible D match to TRBD1 (5 bases). The length of the CDR3 is 14 residues. Deletions cut 0 bases from V and 8 bases from J, with 12 bases between. Germline V gene lookup returns CDR1 SGHDT and CDR2 YYEEEE. The CDR3 nucleotides read TGTGCCAGCAGCTTGGGACGGCCGGGGGACACCATATATTTT. Translated: CASSLGRPGDTIYF.

Details on this clone: The same CDR3 also results from other DNA sequences found in this sample. The chain recombines TRBV7-9 with TRBJ2-1; 7 bases match TRBD2. V lost 8 bases to trimming and J lost 2 bases; unmatched junction nucleotides: 6. The CDR3 contains 14 residues. Germline V gene lookup returns CDR1 SEHNR and CDR2 FQNEAQ (reference sequence). This chain's CDR3 is CASGGTKTYNEQFF. The CDR3 DNA follows: TGTGCCAGCGGGGGGACTAAAACCTACAATGAGCAGTTCTTC.

V usage is TRBV7-8 and J usage is TRBJ1-2, with 8 positions matching TRBD1. Losses at the gene ends were 5 bases for V and 2 bases for J; bases not matched to a gene: 13. Per germline, CDR1 SGHVS and CDR2 FQNEAQ. The CDR3 totals 17 residues. The CDR3 region has the DNA TGTGCCAGCAGCATTAGACCACAGGGGGAGGAGAACTATGGCTACACCTTC. Translated, it gives CASSIRPQGEENYGYTF.

This chain connects TRBV7-3 to TRBJ2-1; 8 nucleotides align to TRBD1. This CDR3 has 16 amino acids. V lost 2 bases, J lost 1 base, and 4 bases stayed unmatched. In germline, CDR1 is SGHTA, CDR2 FQGTGA. CDR3 in amino acids: CASSLQGAGSYNEQFF. The CDR3 DNA reads as TGTGCCAGCAGCTTACAGGGGGCGGGATCCTACAATGAGCAGTTCTTC.

CDR3 DNA: TGTGCCAGCAGTTTAAAAACAGGGGGCGGAAACACCATATATTTT. Protein sequence: CASSLKTGGGNTIYF. J is TRBJ1-3 and V is TRBV27; 9 bases align to TRBD1. Germline-derived CDR1 and CDR2 are MNHEY and SMNVEV (reference sequence). The CDR3 runs 15 residues. J lost 4 bases, V lost 2 bases, and 3 bases had no gene match.

The chain carries TRBV9 and TRBJ1-2, with 9 bases that match TRBD1. V lost 3 bases and J lost 8; bases outside the gene matches: 14. There are 16 residues in the CDR3. Germline CDR1 is SGDLS and CDR2 is YYNGEE. CDR3 nucleotides: TGTGCCAGCAGCGGGGGACAGGGACAGTCTTTAGGGGGCTACACCTTC. As protein: CASSGGQGQSLGGYTF.

The rearrangement joins TRBV5-4 to TRBJ2-2; the D gene is possibly TRBD1 (5 bases). CDR3 length: 15 residues. Germline-derived CDR1 and CDR2 are SGHNT and YYREEE (reference sequence). The V gene lost 6 bases and the J gene lost 1 base, with 13 bases spanning the gap. CDR3 nucleotide sequence: TGTGCCAGCAAGAGTGACAGCCGGAACACCGGGGAGCTGTTTTTT. This encodes CASKSDSRNTGELFF.

This chain joins TRBV5-1 and TRBJ2-7, with a weak D call TRBD2 (6 bases). There are 15 residues in the CDR3. Trimming removed 0 bases at V and 3 bases at J, with 13 bases between. Germline values: CDR1 SGHRS, CDR2 YFSETQ. This chain's CDR3 is CASSLVSAGNYEQYF. The CDR3 DNA sequence: TGCGCCAGCAGCTTGGTTTCCGCGGGGAACTACGAGCAGTACTTC. Variable domain in full (rest from reference TRBV5-1 and TRBJ2-7): KAGVTQTPRYLIKTRGQQVTLSCSPISGHRSVSWYQQTPGQGLQFLFEYFSETQRNKGNFPGRFSGRQFSNSRSEMNVSTLELGDSALYLCASSLVSAGNYEQYFGPGTRLTVT.

The chain recombines TRBV2 with TRBJ1-3; D unresolved. The CDR3 extends over 13 amino acids. Trimming took 6 bases from V and 0 from J, leaving 6 bases between them. Germline assignment: CDR1 SNHLY and CDR2 FYNNEI. CDR3 amino acids: CASRADSGNTIYF. CDR3 in DNA: TGTGCCAGCAGAGCTGACTCTGGAAACACCATATATTTT.

V usage is TRBV6-5 and J usage is TRBJ2-5; TRBD2 matches 9 bases. Germline loops: CDR1 MNHEY, CDR2 SVGAGI. The CDR3 contains 15 residues. V shed 6 bases and J 2 bases; nucleotides not matched to a gene: 7. The CDR3 nucleotides are TGTGCCAGCAGCTCGGGGCGGGGGGGACAAGAGACCCAGTACTTC. Translating gives CASSSGRGGQETQYF.